Reported below is one T cell receptor (beta chain). No antigen is known for it. Sequencing templates came from extracted RNA that was reverse transcribed into cDNA. The protocol was immunoSEQ multiplex PCR, while the TCRdb copy is restricted to in-frame clones and leaves out a portion. The data hold about 110,000 clones, with around 59% observed a single time. CDR1 is MGHRA, CDR2 YSYEKL, per germline. Deletions cut 5 bases from V and 4 bases from J, with 13 bases between. CDR3 size: 14 residues. This sample was taken from a study of CD8+ T cells in alopecia areata. PBMC-derived CD4+ and CD8+ T cells were sorted. Whole-study findings and limits: Scalp sample data also include resident alphabeta T cells from normal skin.

The V and J genes are TRBV4-1 and TRBJ2-3; the D is unclear. This TCR derives from a human donor in good health. Sequencing was carried out using CD8+ T cells sorted from blood. CDR3 residues: CASSELLLADTQYF. DNA for the CDR3: TGCGCCAGCAGCGAACTGCTCTTAGCAGATACGCAGTATTTT.